Sequencing of this TCR beta chain was carried out in a study of graft-versus-host responses after intestinal transplantation. V was cut by 3 bases and J by 4 bases, with 15 bases left in between. CDR3 length: 14 residues. Looked up from germline, CDR1 is SQVTM and CDR2 is ANQGSEA. Irradiated, violet-dye-labeled stimulator cells, approximately 200,000 in number, were plated with approximately 200,000 CFSE-labeled responder cells. Produced via immunoSEQ multiplex PCR; TCRdb's table is partial and in-frame only. The sample has 12,000 to 15,000 clones, 30% to 35% seen once; the top ten hold 1.5% to 2%. The source of this sequence is a human patient who received an intestinal transplant. The chain combines TRBV29-1 with TRBJ1-2; the D is unclear. This specimen consisted of alloreactive CD8+ T cells from a mixed lymphocyte reaction culture, obtained before intestinal transplant. Subset specified: CFSE-low proliferating T cells sorted from roughly 6-day pre-transplant mixed lymphocyte reaction (GvH or HvG direction). CDR3 amino acids: CSVDGRPGAYGYTF. DNA for the CDR3: TGCAGCGTTGATGGCCGACCCGGAGCCTATGGCTACACCTTC. Full variable domain (missing parts from reference TRBV29-1 and TRBJ1-2): SAVISQKPSRDICQRGTSLTIQCQVDSQVTMMFWYRQQPGQSLTLIATANQGSEATYESGFVIDKFPISRPNLTFSTLTVSNMSPEDSSIYLCSVDGRPGAYGYTFGSGTRLTVV.